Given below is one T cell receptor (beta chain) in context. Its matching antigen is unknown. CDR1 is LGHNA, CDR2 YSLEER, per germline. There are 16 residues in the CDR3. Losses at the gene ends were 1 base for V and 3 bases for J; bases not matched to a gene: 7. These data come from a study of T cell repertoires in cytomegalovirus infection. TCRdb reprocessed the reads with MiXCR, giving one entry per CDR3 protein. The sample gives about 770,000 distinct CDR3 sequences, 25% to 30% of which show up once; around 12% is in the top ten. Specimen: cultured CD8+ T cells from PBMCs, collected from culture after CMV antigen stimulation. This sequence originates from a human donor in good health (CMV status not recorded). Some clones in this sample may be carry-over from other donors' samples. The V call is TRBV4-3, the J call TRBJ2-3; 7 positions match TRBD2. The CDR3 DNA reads TGCGCCAGCAGCCAAGGGATCTCGCGGGGGACAGATACGCAGTATTTT. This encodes CASSQGISRGTDTQYF.